Listed here are 25 T cell receptor beta chains from one sample, sequenced in a study of response to subunit inactivated influenza vaccine. TCRdb passed the RT-PCR reads through MiXCR, listing each CDR3 protein once. The sample yields about 520,000 distinct CDR3 sequences, around 25% seen once. Here the sequenced sample was CD4+ T cells sorted from PBMCs, taken roughly 5 days after vaccination. These receptors came from a man aged 45-60 years who received an inactivated influenza vaccine.

This sequence joins TRBV29-1 and TRBJ2-3, with TRBD2 identical over 13 bases. The CDR3 contains 16 residues. The junction had 8 bases not matched to a gene; V was cut back by 6 bases and J by 2 bases. Germline assignment: CDR1 SQVTM and CDR2 ANQGSEA. The CDR3: CSVTNGLAGATDTQYF. CDR3 DNA: TGCAGCGTCACAAACGGACTAGCGGGGGCCACAGATACGCAGTATTTT.

The chain combines TRBV20-1 with TRBJ2-3, with 12 bases matching TRBD2. Germline lookup yields CDR1 DFQATT and CDR2 SNEGSKA (reference sequence). Germline trimming cut 4 bases from V and 7 bases from J; bases unmatched to any gene: 6. The CDR3 is made up of 14 amino acids. The CDR3 here is CSATPSGGANTQYF. CDR3 bases: TGCAGTGCTACACCTAGCGGGGGGGCAAATACGCAGTATTTT.

V and J are TRBV5-1 and TRBJ1-1; D possibly corresponds to TRBD1 (5 bases). Germline V gives CDR1 SGHRS, CDR2 YFSETQ. The CDR3 runs to 13 residues. The V and J ends lost 2 bases and 5 bases respectively, with 10 bases between them. In nucleotides, the CDR3 is TGCGCCAGCAGCTTTGAGGGGTATACTGAAGCTTTCTTT. This encodes CASSFEGYTEAFF.

This sequence joins TRBV14 and TRBJ2-7; D ambiguous. The length of the CDR3 is 11 residues. Trimming pared 7 bases from V and 6 bases from J, leaving 10 bases between. Germline V CDR1 and CDR2: SGHDN, FVKESK. The CDR3 region is CASILGCEQYF. The CDR3 DNA is TGTGCCAGCATTCTAGGGTGCGAGCAGTACTTC. Complete variable domain (other parts from reference TRBV14 and TRBJ2-7): EAGVTQFPSHSVIEKGQTVTLRCDPISGHDNLYWYRRVMGKEIKFLLHFVKESKQDESGMPNNRFLAERTGGTYSTLKVQPAELEDSGVYFCASILGCEQYFGPGTRLTVT.

Remarks on this clonotype: The CDR3 does not end in the conserved phenylalanine or tryptophan, so this is likely a read error. The chain couples TRBV5-1 to TRBJ2-6; 8 bases match TRBD1. Germline CDR1 reads SGHRS; CDR2 reads YFSETQ. This CDR3 is built from 16 residues. After removal of 4 bases from V and 10 bases from J, the junction contained 13 bases not matched to a gene. The CDR3 DNA reads TGCGCCAGCAGCCAGGGGGCAGGGGGCGAGGGTAACGTCCTGACTCTC. Its protein product is CASSQGAGGEGNVLTL.

There are a few counts of this clonotype. The chain has TRBV6-1 and TRBJ1-5; D is perhaps TRBD1 (6 bases). V lost 10 bases, J lost 4 bases, and 11 bases lay in between. The CDR3 totals 12 residues. Per the germline V gene, CDR1 is MNHNS and CDR2 is SASEGT. Here the CDR3 reads CATHRANQPQHF. The CDR3, as DNA: TGTGCCACACACAGGGCTAATCAGCCCCAGCATTTT.

V gene TRBV30 combines with J gene TRBJ1-2; D unclear. From germline, CDR1 is GTSNPN and CDR2 SVGIG (reference sequence). CDR3 length equals 12 residues. V shed 1 base and J shed 0 bases, with 3 bases lying between them. The CDR3 protein is CAWSEANYGYTF. Written as DNA, the CDR3 is TGTGCCTGGAGTGAAGCTAACTATGGCTACACCTTC.

This clonotype was counted between two and nine times. The V and J genes are TRBV20-1 and TRBJ2-3, with 7 bases identical to TRBD2. The V segment lost 0 bases and the J segment 4 bases; nucleotides outside the gene matches: 7. Germline V lookup: CDR1 DFQATT, CDR2 SNEGSKA (reference sequence). The CDR3 length is 15 residues. CDR3: CSARDVAGVADTQYF. The CDR3 DNA sequence: TGCAGTGCTAGAGATGTTGCGGGGGTCGCAGATACGCAGTATTTT.

The chain recombines TRBV5-6 with TRBJ2-5; D gene unclear. The CDR3 is 11 amino acids. Germline CDR1 SGHDT, CDR2 YYEEEE. With 6 bases removed from V and 4 bases from J, the gap between germline ends came to 7 bases. CDR3 in amino acids: CASTVGETQYF. The CDR3 DNA reads as TGTGCCAGCACCGTGGGAGAGACCCAGTACTTC. Complete variable domain (other parts from reference TRBV5-6 and TRBJ2-5): DAGVTQSPTHLIKTRGQQVTLRCSPKSGHDTVSWYQQALGQGPQFIFQYYEEEERQRGNFPDRFSGHQFPNYSSELNVNALLLGDSALYLCASTVGETQYFGPGTRLLVL.

This clonotype was seen at least ten times. The chain couples TRBV29-1 to TRBJ2-1; TRBD2 agrees at 13 bases. Losses at the gene ends were 7 bases for V and 7 bases for J; bases not matched to a gene: 7. This CDR3 has 14 residues. The germline V gene has CDR1 SQVTM and CDR2 ANQGSEA. CDR3 amino acids: CSAKLAGGENEQFF. In DNA, the CDR3 is TGCAGCGCAAAACTAGCGGGAGGGGAAAATGAGCAGTTCTTC.

This clonotype turned up a few times. The rearrangement joins TRBV20-1 to TRBJ2-1, with 8 bases that match TRBD2. Germline V gene lookup returns CDR1 DFQATT and CDR2 SNEGSKA (reference sequence). There are 15 residues in the CDR3. The V and J ends lost 0 bases and 3 bases, in that order; junction bases with no gene match: 4. In nucleotides, the CDR3 is TGCAGTGCTAGAGACCTTAGCGGGGACTACAATGAGCAGTTCTTC. Residues: CSARDLSGDYNEQFF.

The table lists this clonotype with a few counts. V gene TRBV12-3 or TRBV12-4 combines with J gene TRBJ2-2, with TRBD2 identical over 8 bases. V trimming: 3 bases; J trimming: 0 bases; junction bases outside the gene matches: 3. This CDR3 region has 16 residues. CDR3 sequence (DNA): TGTGCCAGCAGTTTCACTAGCGGATCGAACACCGGGGAGCTGTTTTTT. Translated: CASSFTSGSNTGELFF.

This clonotype has only a few counts. The gene calls are TRBV20-1 and TRBJ2-7; D is ambiguous. Trimming took 7 bases from V and 1 from J, leaving 14 bases between them. CDR3 length: 13 amino acids. Germline CDR1 reads DFQATT; CDR2 reads SNEGSKA (reference sequence). CDR3 in DNA: TGCAGTGAAAGGCGGCGCTCTTCCTACGAGCAGTACTTC. It specifies CSERRRSSYEQYF.

The chain has TRBV7-2 and TRBJ2-3; D gene ambiguous. CDR3 size: 13 residues. The germline V gene has CDR1 SGHTA and CDR2 FQGNSA. The germline V and J ends were trimmed by 2 bases and 2 bases, with 5 bases remaining between them. The CDR3 nucleotides read TGTGCCAGCAGCTTAAAATTCACAGATACGCAGTATTTT. Amino acids: CASSLKFTDTQYF.

This clonotype turned up a few times. This chain links TRBV18 with TRBJ1-1; 8 nucleotides match TRBD1. The CDR3 spans 15 residues. The germline V gene encodes CDR1 KGHSH and CDR2 LQKENI. Germline trimming cut 6 bases from V and 1 base from J; bases unmatched to any gene: 7. The CDR3 DNA reads as TGTGCCAGCTCGTTCGCCGGGACAGGGAACACTGAAGCTTTCTTT. Translating gives CASSFAGTGNTEAFF.

This chain connects TRBV7-2 to TRBJ2-7, with 8 bases aligning to TRBD1. V dropped 2 bases and J dropped 4; count of bases not matched to a gene: 4. CDR3 size: 14 residues. Germline loops: CDR1 SGHTA, CDR2 FQGNSA. Here the CDR3 reads CASSLSGGIYEQYF. CDR3 nucleotide sequence: TGTGCCAGCAGCTTATCAGGGGGCATTTACGAGCAGTACTTC.

The chain uses TRBV24-1 and TRBJ2-1, with D possibly matching TRBD1 (6 bases). In germline, CDR1 is KGHDR, CDR2 SFDVKD. V was trimmed by 3 bases and J by 3 bases, leaving 11 bases between them. The CDR3 is 15 amino acids. This chain's CDR3 is CATSDPTGDYNEQFF. The CDR3 DNA reads as TGTGCCACCAGTGATCCGACAGGCGACTACAATGAGCAGTTCTTC.

This clonotype was detected many times. The rearrangement uses TRBV11-2 and TRBJ2-4; D call uncertain. V was shortened by 0 bases and J by 3 bases, with 18 bases between the two germline ends. The CDR3 consists of 18 residues. CDR1 and CDR2 from the germline V gene are SGHAT and FQNNGV. This chain's CDR3 is CASSLDQWQDPVKNIQYF. The CDR3 nucleotides read TGTGCCAGCAGCTTAGATCAGTGGCAGGATCCGGTCAAAAACATTCAGTACTTC.

A few counts support this clonotype. This chain connects TRBV12-3 or TRBV12-4 to TRBJ2-2, with D maybe TRBD2 (6 bases). The CDR3 length is 15 residues. V lost 6 bases and J 6 bases, leaving 17 bases between the germline ends. Written as DNA, the CDR3 is TGTGCCAGCAGGCGGGACCCGATATCGGCCGGGGAGCTGTTTTTT. This translates into CASRRDPISAGELFF.

This clonotype came up a few times. The genes are TRBV20-1 and TRBJ2-5; no clear D gene. Germline V gene lookup returns CDR1 DFQATT and CDR2 SNEGSKA (reference sequence). The V and J ends lost 0 bases and 8 bases respectively, with 10 bases between them. This CDR3 has 12 amino acids. Here the CDR3 reads CSARDGVETQYF. The CDR3 nucleotides read TGCAGTGCTAGAGATGGGGTGGAAACCCAGTACTTC.

The V gene is TRBV18, the J gene TRBJ2-3; 9 bases fit TRBD1. The V segment lost 3 bases and the J segment 2 bases; nucleotides outside the gene matches: 6. Germline loops: CDR1 KGHSH, CDR2 LQKENI. The CDR3 runs to 16 residues. CDR3: CASSPRGTGTTDTQYF. In DNA form, the CDR3 reads TGTGCCAGCTCACCCCGCGGGACAGGGACCACAGATACGCAGTATTTT.

CDR3 region: CASSRNPGAGTEAFF. The DNA for the CDR3 is TGTGCCAGCAGCCGGAACCCGGGGGCGGGCACTGAAGCTTTCTTT. The rearrangement uses TRBV7-2 and TRBJ1-1, with a possible D match to TRBD1 (6 bases). V gave up 5 bases and J gave up 4 bases, with 17 bases separating them. The CDR3 is 15 amino acids. The V gene's germline CDR1 is SGHTA and CDR2 FQGNSA.

This clonotype was seen repeatedly, ten times or more. The V call is TRBV5-1, the J call TRBJ2-7; D unclear. This CDR3 is built from 17 residues. Germline loops: CDR1 SGHRS, CDR2 YFSETQ. The V and J ends lost 0 bases and 0 bases respectively, with 16 bases between them. The CDR3 here is CASSLGRVSLSSYEQYF. The CDR3 region has the DNA TGCGCCAGCAGCTTGGGGCGTGTCAGTCTTAGCTCCTACGAGCAGTACTTC.

In this sample, this clonotype turned up a few times. The chain joins TRBV7-2 to TRBJ2-3, with TRBD2 as a possible D gene (6 bases). V was shortened by 1 base and J by 1 base, with 12 bases between the two germline ends. CDR1 is SGHTA and CDR2 is FQGNSA in the germline V gene. There are 16 residues in the CDR3. The CDR3 coding sequence is TGTGCCAGCAGCTTAGTCGCGGGGCTCGGCACAGATACGCAGTATTTT. Protein: CASSLVAGLGTDTQYF.

This clonotype was picked up a small number of times. The chain uses TRBV20-1 and TRBJ1-1; D might be TRBD1 (6 bases). Germline V gene sequence: CDR1 DFQATT, CDR2 SNEGSKA (reference sequence). This CDR3 contains 15 residues. Trimming removed 6 bases from V and 2 bases from J, with 19 bases in between. CDR3 sequence: CSASGSTGFNTEAFF. The CDR3 nucleotides read TGCAGTGCAAGCGGTTCGACAGGATTTAACACTGAAGCTTTCTTT.